The 10 T cell receptor beta chains presented below share a single source sample, sequenced in a study of shared clonotypes between healthy human individuals. The data were produced by immunoSEQ multiplex PCR, yet TCRdb's version contains in-frame clones alone and is incomplete. This sample has 450,000 or so clones; roughly 80% occur once, and the top ten carry around 11%. Sequencing input: PBMCs. The receptors originated from a woman in her 40s in good health. Some clones in this sample may be carry-over from other donors' samples.

Regarding this clone: This clone may be a read error of a much larger clone one base away. The genes are TRBV27 and TRBJ2-3; D gene ambiguous. V dropped 5 bases and J dropped 8 bases, with 14 bases sitting between them. Germline CDR1 is MNHEY and CDR2 is SMNVEV (reference sequence). This CDR3 region has 13 residues. CDR3 in DNA: TGTGCCAGCAGTAATAGAGAAGGCAGTACGCAGTATTTT. It translates to CASSNREGSTQYF.

This clone occurred once. The chain couples TRBV19 to TRBJ2-7; D possibly uses TRBD1 or TRBD2 (5 bases each). This CDR3 comprises 13 residues. The germline V and J ends were trimmed by 0 bases and 5 bases, with 8 bases remaining between them. CDR1 and CDR2 (germline): LNHDA, SQIVND (reference sequence). The chain's CDR3 is CASSIDGTDEQYF. DNA for the CDR3: TGTGCCAGTAGTATAGATGGGACGGACGAGCAGTACTTC.

A remark on this clone: One base separates it from a far larger clone, so it is likely a read error. The chain joins TRBV20-1 to TRBJ2-5; no reliable D call. Trimming left V 5 bases short and J 7 bases short, with 11 bases between. CDR1 and CDR2 (germline): DFQATT, SNEGSKA (reference sequence). The CDR3 loop spans 11 amino acids. As DNA, the CDR3 is TGCAGTGCTCACACCCCGGGGACCCAGTACTTC. Protein sequence: CSAHTPGTQYF.

The chain carries TRBV4-2 and TRBJ2-1; D is uncertain. CDR1 and CDR2 from the germline V gene are LGHNA and YNFKEQ. Trimming removed 5 bases from V and 5 bases from J, with 13 bases in between. CDR3 length: 14 amino acids. CDR3 DNA sequence: TGTGCCAGCAGCACCCAGCGCGAGAACAATGAGCAGTTCTTC. Protein product: CASSTQRENNEQFF.

The chain links TRBV30 to TRBJ1-1; D gene unclear. CDR3 length: 10 amino acids. The V end was cut by 4 bases, the J end by 6 bases, with 6 bases between. From germline, CDR1 is GTSNPN and CDR2 SVGIG (reference sequence). Here the CDR3 DNA reads TGTGCCTGGAAGTTGGCTGAAGCTTTCTTT. Translation gives CAWKLAEAFF.

CDR3 loop: CASSLGGYGNTIYF. Written as DNA, the CDR3 is TGTGCCAGCAGCTTAGGGGGGTACGGAAACACCATATATTTT. The rearrangement links TRBV7-8 to TRBJ1-3; D is perhaps TRBD1 (5 bases). CDR1 and CDR2 (germline): SGHVS, FQNEAQ. The length of the CDR3 is 14 residues. Trimming removed 1 base at V and 4 bases at J, with 8 bases between. Looking up the rest from reference TRBV7-8 and TRBJ1-3 gives the full variable domain: GAGVSQSPRYKVAKRGQDVALRCDPISGHVSLFWYQQALGQGPEFLTYFQNEAQLDKSGLPSDRFFAERPEGSVSTLKIQRTQQEDSAVYLCASSLGGYGNTIYFGEGSWLTVV.

V gene TRBV4-3 combines with J gene TRBJ2-2; 14 nucleotides align to TRBD2. The V segment lost 3 bases and the J segment 7 bases; nucleotides outside the gene matches: 7. The CDR3 consists of 17 residues. Germline V gene sequence: CDR1 LGHNA, CDR2 YSLEER. The CDR3 here is CASSQEGTSGRVGELFF. The CDR3 DNA is TGCGCCAGCAGCCAGGAAGGGACTAGCGGGAGAGTCGGGGAGCTGTTTTTT.

The V gene is TRBV27, the J gene TRBJ1-4; TRBD1 matches 8 bases. Germline V CDR1 and CDR2: MNHEY, SMNVEV (reference sequence). The CDR3 extends over 17 amino acids. V lost 2 bases and J lost 1; bases outside the gene matches: 6. The CDR3 is CASSLKARGLTNEKLFF. DNA for the CDR3: TGTGCCAGCAGTTTAAAGGCCAGGGGGCTAACTAATGAAAAACTGTTTTTT.

The chain uses TRBV6-1 and TRBJ1-2; D remains ambiguous. Germline assignment: CDR1 MNHNS and CDR2 SASEGT. The V gene lost 2 bases and the J gene lost 8 bases, with 12 bases spanning the gap. The CDR3 covers 13 residues. CDR3 DNA: TGTGCCAGCAGTGAAACAGCGCCTTGGGGCTACACCTTC. This translates into CASSETAPWGYTF.

This chain connects TRBV6-1 to TRBJ1-2; D perhaps matches TRBD1 (5 bases). V was clipped by 4 bases and J by 0 bases, with 9 bases between them. The germline gives CDR1 MNHNS, CDR2 SASEGT. This CDR3 comprises 14 residues. The CDR3 bases are TGTGCCAGCAGTGTACGACAGACTAACTATGGCTACACCTTC. This codes for CASSVRQTNYGYTF.